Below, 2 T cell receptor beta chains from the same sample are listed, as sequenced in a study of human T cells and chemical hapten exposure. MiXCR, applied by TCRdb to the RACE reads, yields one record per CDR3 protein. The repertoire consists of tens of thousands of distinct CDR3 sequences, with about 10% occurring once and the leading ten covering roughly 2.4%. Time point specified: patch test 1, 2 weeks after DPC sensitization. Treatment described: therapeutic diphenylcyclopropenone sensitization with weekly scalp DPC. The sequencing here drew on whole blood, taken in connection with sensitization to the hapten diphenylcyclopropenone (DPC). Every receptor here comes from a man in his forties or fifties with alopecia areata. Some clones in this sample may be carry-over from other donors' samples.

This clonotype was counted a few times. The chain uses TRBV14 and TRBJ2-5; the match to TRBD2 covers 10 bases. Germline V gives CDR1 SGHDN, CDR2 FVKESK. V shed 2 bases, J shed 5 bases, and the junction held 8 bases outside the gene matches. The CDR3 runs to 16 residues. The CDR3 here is CASSQLSGRTPETQYF. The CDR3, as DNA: TGTGCCAGCAGCCAACTTAGCGGGAGGACCCCCGAGACCCAGTACTTC.

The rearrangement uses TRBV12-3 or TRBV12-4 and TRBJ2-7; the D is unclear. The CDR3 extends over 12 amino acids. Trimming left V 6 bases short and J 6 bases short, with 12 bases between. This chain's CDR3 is CASSRSVGEQYF. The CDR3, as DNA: TGTGCCAGCAGCCGATCCGTTGGCGAGCAGTACTTC.